This entry lists 30 T cell receptor beta chains sequenced from one sample in a study of cytomegalovirus exposure and HLA in healthy donors. The PCR used 60 Vbeta and 13 Jbeta primers. The method was immunoSEQ multiplex PCR; TCRdb's version includes in-frame clones alone and lacks a portion of them. The table lists approximately 180,000 clones, more than 80% of them singletons. Source material: PBMCs. These receptors all come from a young man in good health and CMV-seronegative.

This chain connects TRBV10-3 to TRBJ1-4, with D maybe TRBD1 (5 bases). This CDR3 contains 13 residues. Germline V gene lookup returns CDR1 ENHRY and CDR2 SYGVKD. V gave up 6 bases and J gave up 3 bases, with 8 bases separating them. The CDR3 region is CAIRQGANEKLFF. DNA for the CDR3: TGTGCCATCAGACAAGGGGCTAATGAAAAACTGTTTTTT.

The gene calls are TRBV5-8 and TRBJ2-1, with 13 bases that match TRBD2. The CDR3 runs to 15 residues. Per germline, CDR1 SGHTS and CDR2 YDEGEE. V trimming: 4 bases; J trimming: 10 bases; junction bases outside the gene matches: 8. CDR3 sequence reads: CASSPGLAGAEEQFF. CDR3 in DNA: TGTGCCAGCAGCCCTGGACTAGCGGGAGCGGAGGAGCAGTTCTTC.

The chain recombines TRBV10-3 with TRBJ2-3; TRBD2 aligns across 9 bases. The CDR3 contains 17 residues. The germline CDR1 and CDR2 sequences are ENHRY and SYGVKD. Trimming at V came to 0 bases and at J to 2 bases, leaving 6 bases not matched to a gene. The CDR3: CAISESASGEDTDTQYF. The CDR3 coding sequence is TGTGCCATCAGTGAGTCTGCTAGCGGGGAAGACACAGATACGCAGTATTTT.

The chain links TRBV6-5 to TRBJ1-6; D is perhaps TRBD1 (5 bases). The CDR3 is 14 residues long. Germline V CDR1 and CDR2: MNHEY, SVGAGI. Trimming took off 2 bases at V and 6 bases at J, with 8 bases between the two ends. As DNA, the CDR3 is TGTGCCAGCAGTTACGCTAGGGGTAATTCACCCCTCCACTTT. This sequence encodes CASSYARGNSPLHF.

V gene TRBV27 combines with J gene TRBJ1-2; the D is unclear. CDR1 is MNHEY and CDR2 is SMNVEV in the germline V gene (reference sequence). The CDR3 runs 14 residues. V lost 5 bases and J lost 4, with 14 bases in between. In nucleotides, the CDR3 is TGTGCCAGCAGTCCGACCGGAGAAATCTATGGCTACACCTTC. Encoded protein: CASSPTGEIYGYTF.

The chain links TRBV19 to TRBJ2-7; D is uncertain. V was trimmed by 2 bases and J by 0 bases, leaving 8 bases between them. Germline V gene sequence: CDR1 LNHDA, CDR2 SQIVND (reference sequence). The length of the CDR3 is 14 residues. CDR3 nucleotide sequence: TGTGCCAGTAGTATAACGTTCGGCTCCTACGAGCAGTACTTC. As protein: CASSITFGSYEQYF. The complete variable domain, with remaining parts taken from reference TRBV19 and TRBJ2-7, reads DGGITQSPKYLFRKEGQNVTLSCEQNLNHDAMYWYRQDPGQGLRLIYYSQIVNDFQKGDIAEGYSVSREKKESFPLTVTSAQKNPTAFYLCASSITFGSYEQYFGPGTRLTVT.

The chain links TRBV7-6 to TRBJ2-5; no definite D call. The DNA end favors TRBJ2-7, so the J call may be wrong. The CDR3 extends over 14 amino acids. Germline assignment: CDR1 SGHVS and CDR2 FNYEAQ. CDR3 sequence: CASSEGGYSYEQYF. The CDR3 DNA follows: TGTGCCAGCAGCGAAGGCGGTTATTCCTACGAGCAGTACTTC.

The V gene is TRBV28, the J gene TRBJ2-5; 12 nucleotides align to TRBD2. Germline V gene data show CDR1 as MDHEN and CDR2 as SYDVKM. Germline trimming cut 2 bases from V and 5 bases from J; bases unmatched to any gene: 6. This CDR3 contains 16 residues. The CDR3 region has the DNA TGTGCCAGCAGTTTAGGGCTAGCGGGAGGGAGGGAGACCCAGTACTTC. Encoded protein: CASSLGLAGGRETQYF.

This clone was counted a few times. V gene TRBV30 combines with J gene TRBJ2-5; D uncertain. This CDR3 has 15 amino acids. The V gene's germline CDR1 is GTSNPN and CDR2 SVGIG (reference sequence). Trimming left V 0 bases short and J 4 bases short, with 15 bases between. The CDR3 DNA reads as TGTGCCTGGAGTGTACCCCCTTTTGAGCGAGAGACCCAGTACTTC. Encoded protein: CAWSVPPFERETQYF.

V and J are TRBV28 and TRBJ2-7; 9 bases align to TRBD2. The V gene's germline CDR1 is MDHEN and CDR2 SYDVKM. Germline trimming cut 5 bases from V and 2 bases from J; bases unmatched to any gene: 10. There are 16 residues in the CDR3. CDR3 sequence: CASSPPGASGTYEQYF. The DNA for the CDR3 is TGTGCCAGCAGTCCCCCGGGGGCTAGCGGGACCTACGAGCAGTACTTC. Together with reference TRBV28 and TRBJ2-7, the CDR3 gives the full variable domain: DVKVTQSSRYLVKRTGEKVFLECVQDMDHENMFWYRQDPGLGLRLIYFSYDVKMKEKGDIPEGYSVSREKKERFSLILESASTNQTSMYLCASSPPGASGTYEQYFGPGTRLTVT.

The chain combines TRBV2 with TRBJ2-3; D might be TRBD2 (5 bases). The V gene lost 10 bases and the J gene lost 5 bases, with 19 bases spanning the gap. CDR3 size: 14 residues. CDR1 is SNHLY, CDR2 FYNNEI, per germline. DNA for the CDR3: TGTGCCATCCGGACTTGGCCGCAAGGAGATACGCAGTATTTT. Translated: CAIRTWPQGDTQYF. Based on the CDR3 plus reference TRBV2 and TRBJ2-3, the full variable domain is EPEVTQTPSHQVTQMGQEVILRCVPISNHLYFYWYRQILGQKVEFLVSFYNNEISEKSEIFDDQFSVERPDGSNFTLKIRSTKLEDSAMYFCAIRTWPQGDTQYFGPGTRLTVL.

The chain couples TRBV2 to TRBJ2-7; 9 bases agree with TRBD1. This CDR3 is built from 14 residues. The trim removed 7 bases at V and 2 bases at J, leaving 6 bases unmatched. Looked up from germline, CDR1 is SNHLY and CDR2 is FYNNEI. The CDR3 DNA sequence: TGTGCCAGCAAGCGGGACAGGGCCACCTACGAGCAGTACTTC. It yields the protein CASKRDRATYEQYF.

This rearrangement joins TRBV7-9 to TRBJ2-3; perhaps TRBD1 as D (6 bases). Trimming pared 5 bases from V and 3 bases from J, leaving 12 bases between. Looked up from germline, CDR1 is SEHNR and CDR2 is FQNEAQ (reference sequence). The CDR3 spans 14 residues. The CDR3 loop reads CASSPRQGTDTQYF. The CDR3 coding sequence is TGTGCCAGCAGCCCCCGGCAGGGGACAGATACGCAGTATTTT. Filled out from reference TRBV7-9 and TRBJ2-3, the complete variable domain reads DTGVSQNPRHKITKRGQNVTFRCDPISEHNRLYWYRQTLGQGPEFLTYFQNEAQLEKSRLLSDRFSAERPKGSFSTLEIQRTEQGDSAMYLCASSPRQGTDTQYFGPGTRLTVL.

Here the CDR3 reads CASSIRDTVSGANVLTF. The CDR3 DNA sequence: TGTGCCAGCAGCATCCGGGACACTGTCTCTGGGGCCAACGTCCTGACTTTC. This sequence joins TRBV14 and TRBJ2-6; tentative D call: TRBD1 (6 bases). The V gene lost 5 bases and the J gene lost 0 bases, with 14 bases spanning the gap. CDR1 SGHDN and CDR2 FVKESK come from the germline V gene. The length of the CDR3 is 17 residues.

DNA of the CDR3: TGTGCCAGCAGTTACGGTGGCCCGGGGATCTACGAGCAGTACTTC. As protein: CASSYGGPGIYEQYF. V is TRBV6-5 and J is TRBJ2-7, with D perhaps matching TRBD2 (5 bases). This CDR3 region has 15 residues. Germline CDR1 MNHEY, CDR2 SVGAGI. V dropped 2 bases and J dropped 3 bases, with 14 bases sitting between them.

This clone has a single count. The V gene is TRBV28, the J gene TRBJ2-7, with TRBD1 identical over 10 bases. The CDR3 extends over 15 amino acids. Germline V gene sequence: CDR1 MDHEN, CDR2 SYDVKM. Losses at the gene ends were 4 bases for V and 5 bases for J; bases not matched to a gene: 8. CDR3 protein: CASSSAGTGAHEQYF. The CDR3 DNA reads TGTGCCAGCAGTTCCGCCGGGACAGGGGCCCACGAGCAGTACTTC.

V usage is TRBV28 and J usage is TRBJ1-3, with unresolved D. Germline assignment: CDR1 MDHEN and CDR2 SYDVKM. This CDR3 contains 13 residues. V was cut by 2 bases and J by 4 bases, with 6 bases left in between. This chain's CDR3 is CASSLGLGNTIYF. The CDR3 coding sequence is TGTGCCAGCAGTTTAGGGCTCGGAAACACCATATATTTT.

CDR3 in amino acids: CAWSEVPGWRETQYF. The CDR3 nucleotides are TGTGCCTGGAGTGAGGTGCCGGGGTGGCGGGAGACCCAGTACTTC. The chain has TRBV30 and TRBJ2-5; D perhaps matches TRBD2 (5 bases). V shed 1 base and J shed 5 bases, with 17 bases lying between them. Germline V gene lookup returns CDR1 GTSNPN and CDR2 SVGIG (reference sequence). This CDR3 is built from 15 residues.

V gene TRBV10-3 combines with J gene TRBJ1-2; a weak D match, TRBD1 (6 bases). The V gene lost 6 bases and the J gene lost 4 bases, with 18 bases spanning the gap. Germline V gene sequence: CDR1 ENHRY, CDR2 SYGVKD. The CDR3 spans 15 residues. The CDR3 region has the DNA TGTGCCATCAGGGGAAGGGGGTTAGAGAGCTATGGCTACACCTTC. Amino acid sequence: CAIRGRGLESYGYTF.

The chain joins TRBV27 to TRBJ1-2; 9 nucleotides align to TRBD1. J gave up 4 bases and V 8 bases, and 11 bases lay outside the gene matches. The CDR3 spans 15 residues. Germline loops: CDR1 MNHEY, CDR2 SMNVEV (reference sequence). CDR3: CASRDRGRYGYGYTF. Here the CDR3 DNA reads TGTGCCAGCCGAGACAGGGGGAGGTACGGCTATGGCTACACCTTC.

This chain uses TRBV30 with TRBJ2-5; TRBD2 matches 7 bases. Germline trimming cut 4 bases from V and 3 bases from J; bases unmatched to any gene: 14. Germline CDR1 is GTSNPN and CDR2 is SVGIG (reference sequence). The CDR3 loop spans 16 amino acids. The CDR3 protein is CAWKPPRGVSKETQYF. Here the CDR3 DNA reads TGTGCCTGGAAGCCCCCCCGGGGGGTTTCAAAAGAGACCCAGTACTTC.

The V gene is TRBV11-3, the J gene TRBJ1-2; TRBD1 might be the D (6 bases). The CDR3 sequence is 16 residues long. Deletions cut 1 base from V and 2 bases from J, with 14 bases between. Germline-derived CDR1 and CDR2 are SGHNT and YENEEA. Written as DNA, the CDR3 is TGTGCCAGCAGCTTAGGTGCAGGGGAATCCAACTATGGCTACACCTTC. Amino acid sequence: CASSLGAGESNYGYTF.

The V and J genes are TRBV6-5 and TRBJ1-5; 9 nucleotides line up with TRBD1. Trimming cost V 2 bases and J 4 bases; bases outside gene matches: 0. CDR3 length: 14 residues. CDR1 and CDR2 from the germline V gene are MNHEY and SVGAGI. CDR3 DNA sequence: TGTGCCAGCAGTTACGGACAGGGGAATCAGCCCCAGCATTTT. Its protein product is CASSYGQGNQPQHF.

The rearrangement joins TRBV5-1 to TRBJ2-7; TRBD2 aligns across 15 bases. CDR3 size: 18 residues. Germline assignment: CDR1 SGHRS and CDR2 YFSETQ. Germline trimming cut 4 bases from V and 0 bases from J; bases unmatched to any gene: 8. The CDR3 reads CASSSVGLAGGFSYEQYF. The CDR3 bases are TGCGCCAGCAGCAGCGTCGGACTAGCGGGAGGGTTCTCCTACGAGCAGTACTTC. The whole variable domain, remainder taken from reference TRBV5-1 and TRBJ2-7, is KAGVTQTPRYLIKTRGQQVTLSCSPISGHRSVSWYQQTPGQGLQFLFEYFSETQRNKGNFPGRFSGRQFSNSRSEMNVSTLELGDSALYLCASSSVGLAGGFSYEQYFGPGTRLTVT.

The J gene is TRBJ2-2, the V gene TRBV15, with 9 nucleotides matching TRBD1. CDR3 length: 16 amino acids. The J segment lost 2 bases and the V segment lost 5 bases, leaving 6 bases of the junction unmatched. Per the germline V gene, CDR1 is LNHNV and CDR2 is YYDKDF (reference sequence). The CDR3: CATSGNRGPNTGELFF. The CDR3 DNA reads TGTGCCACCAGCGGTAACAGGGGGCCCAACACCGGGGAGCTGTTTTTT. The full variable domain, in which reference TRBV15 and TRBJ2-2 provide the parts outside the CDR3, is DAMVIQNPRYQVTQFGKPVTLSCSQTLNHNVMYWYQQKSSQAPKLLFHYYDKDFNNEADTPDNFQSRRPNTSFCFLDIRSPGLGDTAMYLCATSGNRGPNTGELFFGEGSRLTVL.

This clone was recorded once. The chain employs TRBV28 and TRBJ2-5; D unclear. The CDR3 is 12 amino acids. Looked up from germline, CDR1 is MDHEN and CDR2 is SYDVKM. V lost 4 bases, J lost 2 bases, and 5 bases lay in between. DNA of the CDR3: TGTGCCAGCAGTTCGGGTCAAGAGACCCAGTACTTC. Its protein is CASSSGQETQYF.

About this clone itself: In the same sample, other DNA sequences code for this CDR3. This chain connects TRBV9 to TRBJ1-5; D is perhaps TRBD1 (5 bases). This CDR3 region has 14 residues. Trimming left V 0 bases short and J 7 bases short, with 11 bases between. Germline V CDR1 and CDR2: SGDLS, YYNGEE. The CDR3 DNA sequence: TGTGCCAGCAGCGTAGGGCAGGGTGGGCAGCCCCAGCATTTT. It encodes CASSVGQGGQPQHF.

The J gene is TRBJ1-1, the V gene TRBV5-8; D remains unclear. Germline loops: CDR1 SGHTS, CDR2 YDEGEE. Trimming pared 0 bases from V and 0 bases from J, leaving 6 bases between. The CDR3 sequence is 14 residues long. The CDR3 coding sequence is TGTGCCAGCAGCTTGGGGCTCCTGAACACTGAAGCTTTCTTT. It translates to CASSLGLLNTEAFF.

The chain is built from TRBV10-3 and TRBJ2-7, with a tentative D call TRBD2 (6 bases). CDR3 size: 13 residues. The V gene lost 8 bases and the J gene lost 3 bases, with 14 bases spanning the gap. Germline V gene sequence: CDR1 ENHRY, CDR2 SYGVKD. The CDR3 region has the DNA TGTGCCATCCGGGCCGACGGGAGCTACGAGCAGTACTTC. This encodes CAIRADGSYEQYF.

This rearrangement joins TRBV27 to TRBJ1-2; the match to TRBD1 covers 7 bases. Germline V gives CDR1 MNHEY, CDR2 SMNVEV (reference sequence). There are 14 residues in the CDR3. After removal of 6 bases from V and 2 bases from J, the junction contained 6 bases not matched to a gene. CDR3 amino acids: CASSGDSENYGYTF. In DNA form, the CDR3 reads TGTGCCAGCAGCGGGGACAGCGAGAACTATGGCTACACCTTC.